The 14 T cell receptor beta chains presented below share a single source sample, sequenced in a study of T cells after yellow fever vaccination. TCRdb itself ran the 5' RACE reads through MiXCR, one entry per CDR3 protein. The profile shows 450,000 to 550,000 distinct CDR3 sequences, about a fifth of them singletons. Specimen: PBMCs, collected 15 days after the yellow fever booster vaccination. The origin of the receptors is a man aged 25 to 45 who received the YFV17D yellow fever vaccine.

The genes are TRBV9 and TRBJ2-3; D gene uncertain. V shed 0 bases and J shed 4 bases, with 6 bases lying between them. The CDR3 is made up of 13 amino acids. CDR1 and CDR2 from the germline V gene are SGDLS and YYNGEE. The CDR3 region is CASSVEDPDTQYF. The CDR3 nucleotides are TGTGCCAGCAGCGTAGAGGACCCAGATACGCAGTATTTT.

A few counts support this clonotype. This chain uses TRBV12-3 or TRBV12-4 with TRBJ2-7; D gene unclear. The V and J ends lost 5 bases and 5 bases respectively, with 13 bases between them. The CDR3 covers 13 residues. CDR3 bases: TGTGCCAGCAGTGGGGATAGCAAGGACGAGCAGTACTTC. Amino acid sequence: CASSGDSKDEQYF.

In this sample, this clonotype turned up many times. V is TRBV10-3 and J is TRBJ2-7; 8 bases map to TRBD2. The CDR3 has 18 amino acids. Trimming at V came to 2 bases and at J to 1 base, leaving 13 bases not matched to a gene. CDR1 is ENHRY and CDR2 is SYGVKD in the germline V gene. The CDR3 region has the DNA TGTGCCATCAGTGAGCGTCGGGAGGGCCATTCGAGTTCCTACGAGCAGTACTTC. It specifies CAISERREGHSSSYEQYF.

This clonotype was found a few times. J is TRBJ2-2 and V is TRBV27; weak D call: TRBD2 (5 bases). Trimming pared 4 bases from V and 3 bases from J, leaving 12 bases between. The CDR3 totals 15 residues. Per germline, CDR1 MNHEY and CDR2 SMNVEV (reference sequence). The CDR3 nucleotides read TGTGCCAGCAGTTCGTGGGAGATACACACCGGGGAGCTGTTTTTT. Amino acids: CASSSWEIHTGELFF.

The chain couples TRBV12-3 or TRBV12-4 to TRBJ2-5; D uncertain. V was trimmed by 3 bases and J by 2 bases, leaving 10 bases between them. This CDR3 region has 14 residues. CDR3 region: CASSFVQLQETQYF. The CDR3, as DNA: TGTGCCAGCAGTTTTGTGCAGCTACAAGAGACCCAGTACTTC.

CDR3 sequence: CASSPPWASYEQYF. CDR3 nucleotide sequence: TGTGCCAGCAGCCCTCCTTGGGCCTCCTACGAGCAGTACTTC. The chain employs TRBV6-1 and TRBJ2-7; D ambiguous. CDR1 is MNHNS, CDR2 SASEGT, per germline. The CDR3 loop spans 14 amino acids. Trimming took 6 bases from V and 0 from J, leaving 12 bases between them.

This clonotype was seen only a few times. The CDR3 is CASSSTTGGGETQYF. In DNA form, the CDR3 reads TGTGCCAGCAGCTCCACGACAGGGGGGGGAGAGACCCAGTACTTC. This sequence joins TRBV7-9 and TRBJ2-5; 9 nucleotides match TRBD1. Trimming removed 4 bases from V and 4 bases from J; junction bases left unmatched: 7. Germline V gene sequence: CDR1 SEHNR, CDR2 FQNEAQ (reference sequence). CDR3 size: 15 residues.

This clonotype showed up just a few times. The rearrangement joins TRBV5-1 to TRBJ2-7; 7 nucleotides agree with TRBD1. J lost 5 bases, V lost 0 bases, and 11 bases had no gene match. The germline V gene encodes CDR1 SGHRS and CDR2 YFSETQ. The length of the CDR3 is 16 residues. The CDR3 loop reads CASSLVTGKGNHEQYF. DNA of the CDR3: TGCGCCAGCAGCTTGGTGACAGGGAAGGGTAACCACGAGCAGTACTTC. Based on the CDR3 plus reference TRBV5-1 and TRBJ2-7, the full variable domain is KAGVTQTPRYLIKTRGQQVTLSCSPISGHRSVSWYQQTPGQGLQFLFEYFSETQRNKGNFPGRFSGRQFSNSRSEMNVSTLELGDSALYLCASSLVTGKGNHEQYFGPGTRLTVT.

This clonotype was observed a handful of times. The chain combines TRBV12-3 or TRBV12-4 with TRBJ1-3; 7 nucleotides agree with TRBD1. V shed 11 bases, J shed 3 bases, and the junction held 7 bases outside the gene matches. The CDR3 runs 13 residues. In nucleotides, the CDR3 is TGTGCCGGGCAACAGGGGAATGGAAACACCATATATTTT. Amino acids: CAGQQGNGNTIYF.

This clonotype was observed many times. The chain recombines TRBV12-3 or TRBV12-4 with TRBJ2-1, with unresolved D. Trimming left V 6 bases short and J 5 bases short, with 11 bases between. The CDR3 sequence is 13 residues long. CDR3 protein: CASSGPRDNEQFF. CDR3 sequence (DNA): TGTGCCAGCAGCGGCCCCCGGGACAATGAGCAGTTCTTC.

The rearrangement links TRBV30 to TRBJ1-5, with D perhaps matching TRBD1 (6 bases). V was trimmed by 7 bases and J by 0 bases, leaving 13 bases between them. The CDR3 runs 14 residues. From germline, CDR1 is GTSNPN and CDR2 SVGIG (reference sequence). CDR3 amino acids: CAYQGGDSNQPQHF. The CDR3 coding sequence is TGTGCCTACCAAGGGGGGGATAGCAATCAGCCCCAGCATTTT.

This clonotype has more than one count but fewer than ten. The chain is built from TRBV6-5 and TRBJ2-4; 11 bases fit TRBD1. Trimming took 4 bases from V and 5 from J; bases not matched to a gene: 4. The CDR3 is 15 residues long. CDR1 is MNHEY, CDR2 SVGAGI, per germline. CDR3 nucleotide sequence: TGTGCCAGCAGTTCGGACAGGGGGCGAGAAAACATTCAGTACTTC. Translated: CASSSDRGRENIQYF.

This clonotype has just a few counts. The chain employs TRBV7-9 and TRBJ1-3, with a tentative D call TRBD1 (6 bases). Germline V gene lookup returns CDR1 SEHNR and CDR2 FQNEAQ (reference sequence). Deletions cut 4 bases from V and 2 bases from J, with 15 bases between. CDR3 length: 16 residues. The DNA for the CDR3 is TGTGCCAGCAGCTCCGGGGGGCAGGAGGCTGGAAACACCATATATTTT. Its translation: CASSSGGQEAGNTIYF.

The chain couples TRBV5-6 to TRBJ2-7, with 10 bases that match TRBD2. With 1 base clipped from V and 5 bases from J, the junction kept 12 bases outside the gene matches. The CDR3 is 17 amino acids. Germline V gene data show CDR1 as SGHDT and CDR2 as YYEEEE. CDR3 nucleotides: TGTGCCAGCAGCTTGTTCTCTAGCGGGAGCGTTCTTGACGAGCAGTACTTC. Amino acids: CASSLFSSGSVLDEQYF.